This note documents a single T cell receptor beta chain sequence. The data are from a study of control samples from healthy donors and cancer patients. Generated by immunoSEQ multiplex PCR, the TCRdb table keeps only in-frame clones and is missing some. The sample contains under 100,000 clones, around 89% of which appear only once. CDR3 length: 17 residues. Germline lookup yields CDR1 SGHAT and CDR2 FQNNGV. V was clipped by 3 bases and J by 1 base, with 15 bases between them. The receptor comes from a woman in her 70s in good health. Sequenced sample: blood. J is TRBJ2-2 and V is TRBV11-2; either TRBD1 or TRBD2 may fit D (7 bases each). CDR3 nucleotide sequence: TGTGCCAGCAGCTTCCCCGTCAGGGGGGGGAACACCGGGGAGCTGTTTTTT. Protein: CASSFPVRGGNTGELFF.